This T cell receptor (beta chain) was recorded in a study of spatial heterogeneity in lung cancer. As for the study in general: As counted in raw reads, each unique TCR and UMI combination appeared more than ten times on average. Study-level points and caveats: Ubiquitous expanded tumor TCRs were observed in blood more at resection than follow-up.

Noted time point: sample taken at primary tumor resection. Unsorted whole RNA of tumor, nontumor lung or frozen PBMC was sequenced. Germline CDR1 and CDR2: DFQATT and SNEGSKA (reference sequence). Trimming cost V 5 bases and J 3 bases; bases outside gene matches: 9. The length of the CDR3 is 16 residues. TCRdb analysed the 5' RACE reads with MiXCR anew, one entry per CDR3 protein. The sample lists around 92,000 distinct CDR3 sequences, 10% to 15% seen once, with over 40% in the top ten. Turning to this clonotype: Its antigen is still unknown.

The sequenced sample was PBMCs, obtained at surgery. The receptor was derived from a male donor with early-stage non-small cell lung cancer. This chain links TRBV20-1 with TRBJ2-1; TRBD2 agrees at 11 bases. For the CDR3, the DNA is TGCAGTGCTTTAATAGCGGGGGGGTACGGCTACAATGAGCAGTTCTTC. As protein: CSALIAGGYGYNEQFF.